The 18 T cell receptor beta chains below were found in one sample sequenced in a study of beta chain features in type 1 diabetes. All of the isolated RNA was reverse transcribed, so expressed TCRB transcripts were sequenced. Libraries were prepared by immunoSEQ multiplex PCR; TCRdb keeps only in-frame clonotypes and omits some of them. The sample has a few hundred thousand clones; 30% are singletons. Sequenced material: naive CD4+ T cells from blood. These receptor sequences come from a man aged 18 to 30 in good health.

For the CDR3, the DNA is TGCGCCAGCAGCTTGGCGCCAGGGACCGAGACCCAGTACTTC. Amino acids: CASSLAPGTETQYF. V usage is TRBV5-1 and J usage is TRBJ2-5, with D tentatively TRBD1 or TRBD2 (5 bases each). This CDR3 comprises 14 residues. The V gene's germline CDR1 is SGHRS and CDR2 YFSETQ. V lost 0 bases and J lost 5, with 11 bases in between.

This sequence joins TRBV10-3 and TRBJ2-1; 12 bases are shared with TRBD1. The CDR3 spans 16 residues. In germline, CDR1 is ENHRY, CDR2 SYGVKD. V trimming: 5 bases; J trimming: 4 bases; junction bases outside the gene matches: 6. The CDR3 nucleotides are TGTGCCATCAGTACCTGGGACAGGGGGCATTACAATGAGCAGTTCTTC. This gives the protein CAISTWDRGHYNEQFF.

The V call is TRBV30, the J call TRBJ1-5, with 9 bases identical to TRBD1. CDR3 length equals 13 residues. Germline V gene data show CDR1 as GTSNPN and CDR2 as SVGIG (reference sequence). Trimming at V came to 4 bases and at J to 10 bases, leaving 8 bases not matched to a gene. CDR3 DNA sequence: TGTGCCTGGAAGGGACAGGGCAGAAGTCCCCAGCATTTT. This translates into CAWKGQGRSPQHF.

The CDR3 spells CASLTAGDYGYTF. The CDR3 nucleotides are TGTGCCTCCTTGACTGCTGGCGACTATGGCTACACCTTC. The V call is TRBV30, the J call TRBJ1-2; D call uncertain. The V end lost 7 bases, the J end lost 3 bases, and 15 bases lay between the germline ends. The germline V gene encodes CDR1 GTSNPN and CDR2 SVGIG (reference sequence). This CDR3 contains 13 residues.

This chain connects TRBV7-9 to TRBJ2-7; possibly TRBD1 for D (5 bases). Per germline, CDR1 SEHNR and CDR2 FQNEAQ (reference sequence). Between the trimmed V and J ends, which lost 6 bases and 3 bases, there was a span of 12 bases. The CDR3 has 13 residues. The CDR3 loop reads CASSKGADYEQYF. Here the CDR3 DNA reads TGTGCCAGCAGTAAAGGGGCGGACTACGAGCAGTACTTC.

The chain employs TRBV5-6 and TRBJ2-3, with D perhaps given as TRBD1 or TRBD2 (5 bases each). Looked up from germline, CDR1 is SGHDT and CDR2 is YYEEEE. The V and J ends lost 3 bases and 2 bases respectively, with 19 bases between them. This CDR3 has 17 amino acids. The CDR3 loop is CASSSRAWGTLTDTQYF. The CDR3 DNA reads TGTGCCAGCAGCTCGAGGGCCTGGGGCACACTCACAGATACGCAGTATTTT.

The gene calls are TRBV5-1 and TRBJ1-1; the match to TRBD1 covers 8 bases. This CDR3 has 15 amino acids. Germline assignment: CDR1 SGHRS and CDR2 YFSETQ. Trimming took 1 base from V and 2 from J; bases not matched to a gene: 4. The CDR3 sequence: CASSLRTGTNTEAFF. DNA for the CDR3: TGCGCCAGCAGCTTGAGGACAGGGACTAACACTGAAGCTTTCTTT.

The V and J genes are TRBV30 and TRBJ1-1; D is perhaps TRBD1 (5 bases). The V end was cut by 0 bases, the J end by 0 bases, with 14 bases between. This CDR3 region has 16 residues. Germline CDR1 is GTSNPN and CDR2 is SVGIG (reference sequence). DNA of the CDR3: TGTGCCTGGAGTGTACCCCGTCAGGGTCTGAACACTGAAGCTTTCTTT. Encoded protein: CAWSVPRQGLNTEAFF. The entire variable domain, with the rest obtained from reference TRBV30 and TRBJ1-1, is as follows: SQTIHQWPATLVQPVGSPLSLECTVEGTSNPNLYWYRQAAGRGLQLLFYSVGIGQISSEVPQNLSASRPQDRQFILSSKKLLLSDSGFYLCAWSVPRQGLNTEAFFGQGTRLTVV.

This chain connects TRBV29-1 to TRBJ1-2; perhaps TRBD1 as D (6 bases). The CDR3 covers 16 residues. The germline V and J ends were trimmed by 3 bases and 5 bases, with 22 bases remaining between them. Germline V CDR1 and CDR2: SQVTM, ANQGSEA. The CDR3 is CSVEMGRGGTIYGYTF. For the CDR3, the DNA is TGCAGCGTTGAGATGGGAAGAGGGGGGACCATTTATGGCTACACCTTC. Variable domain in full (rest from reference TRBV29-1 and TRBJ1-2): SAVISQKPSRDICQRGTSLTIQCQVDSQVTMMFWYRQQPGQSLTLIATANQGSEATYESGFVIDKFPISRPNLTFSTLTVSNMSPEDSSIYLCSVEMGRGGTIYGYTFGSGTRLTVV.

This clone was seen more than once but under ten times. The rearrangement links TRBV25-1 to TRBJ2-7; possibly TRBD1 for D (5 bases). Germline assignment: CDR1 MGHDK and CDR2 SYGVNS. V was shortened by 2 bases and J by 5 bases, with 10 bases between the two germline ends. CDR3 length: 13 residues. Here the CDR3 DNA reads TGTGCCAGCAGTGAACGCAGGGCCCACGAGCAGTACTTC. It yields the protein CASSERRAHEQYF.

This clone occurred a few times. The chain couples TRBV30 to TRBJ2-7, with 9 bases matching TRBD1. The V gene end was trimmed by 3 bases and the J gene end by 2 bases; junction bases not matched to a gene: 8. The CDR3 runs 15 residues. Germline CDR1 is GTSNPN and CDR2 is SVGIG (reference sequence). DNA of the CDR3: TGTGCCTGGAGCGGTGGGACAGGGCGTCCCTACGAGCAGTACTTC. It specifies CAWSGGTGRPYEQYF. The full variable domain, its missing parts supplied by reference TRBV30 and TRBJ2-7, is SQTIHQWPATLVQPVGSPLSLECTVEGTSNPNLYWYRQAAGRGLQLLFYSVGIGQISSEVPQNLSASRPQDRQFILSSKKLLLSDSGFYLCAWSGGTGRPYEQYFGPGTRLTVT.

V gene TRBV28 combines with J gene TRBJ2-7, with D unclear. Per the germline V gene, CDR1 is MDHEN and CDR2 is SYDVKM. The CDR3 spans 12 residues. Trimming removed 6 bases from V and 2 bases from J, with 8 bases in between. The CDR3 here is CASSSATYEQYF. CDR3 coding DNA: TGTGCCAGCAGCAGCGCAACCTACGAGCAGTACTTC.

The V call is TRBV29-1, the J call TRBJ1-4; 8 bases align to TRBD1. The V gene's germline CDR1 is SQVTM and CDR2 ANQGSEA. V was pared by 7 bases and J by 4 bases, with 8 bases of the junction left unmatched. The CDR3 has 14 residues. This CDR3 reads CSAARTGLNEKLFF. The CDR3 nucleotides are TGCAGCGCCGCACGGACAGGGCTTAATGAAAAACTGTTTTTT. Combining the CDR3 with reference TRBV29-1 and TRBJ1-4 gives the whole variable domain SAVISQKPSRDICQRGTSLTIQCQVDSQVTMMFWYRQQPGQSLTLIATANQGSEATYESGFVIDKFPISRPNLTFSTLTVSNMSPEDSSIYLCSAARTGLNEKLFFGSGTQLSVL.

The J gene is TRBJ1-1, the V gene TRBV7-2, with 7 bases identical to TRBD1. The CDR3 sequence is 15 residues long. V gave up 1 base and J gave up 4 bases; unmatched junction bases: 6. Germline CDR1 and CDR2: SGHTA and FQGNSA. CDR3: CASSLEAQGTTEAFF. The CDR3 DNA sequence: TGTGCCAGCAGCTTAGAGGCACAGGGGACCACTGAAGCTTTCTTT.

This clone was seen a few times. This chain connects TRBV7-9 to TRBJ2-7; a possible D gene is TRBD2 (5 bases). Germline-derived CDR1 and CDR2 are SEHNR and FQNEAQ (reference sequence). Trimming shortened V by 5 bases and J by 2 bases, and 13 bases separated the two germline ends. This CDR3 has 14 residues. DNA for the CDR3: TGTGCCAGCAGCCACGCCGCGGGCACCTACGAGCAGTACTTC. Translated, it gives CASSHAAGTYEQYF.

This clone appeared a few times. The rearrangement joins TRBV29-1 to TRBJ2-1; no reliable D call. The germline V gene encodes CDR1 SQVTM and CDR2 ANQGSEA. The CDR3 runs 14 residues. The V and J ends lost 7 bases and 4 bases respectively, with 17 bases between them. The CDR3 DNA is TGCAGCGCACTATCCCCGCGAAATTACAATGAGCAGTTCTTC. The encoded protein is CSALSPRNYNEQFF.

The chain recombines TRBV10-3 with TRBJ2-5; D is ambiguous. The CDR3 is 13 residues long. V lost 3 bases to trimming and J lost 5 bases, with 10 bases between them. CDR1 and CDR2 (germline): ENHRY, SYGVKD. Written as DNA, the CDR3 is TGTGCCATCAGTGAAGACTCTATTGAGACCCAGTACTTC. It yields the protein CAISEDSIETQYF.

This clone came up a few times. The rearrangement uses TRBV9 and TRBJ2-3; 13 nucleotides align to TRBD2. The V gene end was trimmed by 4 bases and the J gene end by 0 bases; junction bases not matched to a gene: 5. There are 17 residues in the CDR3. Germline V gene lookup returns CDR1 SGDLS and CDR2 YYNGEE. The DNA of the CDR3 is TGTGCCAGCAGCCCCGCGGGACTAGCGGGGAGCACAGATACGCAGTATTTT. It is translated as CASSPAGLAGSTDTQYF.